Listed below are T cell receptor beta chains from one sample, sequenced in a study of cytomegalovirus exposure and HLA in healthy donors. Repertoires were generated with immunoSEQ multiplex PCR, while TCRdb's copy carries only in-frame clones and drops some. The ten top clones account for 0.74%, within a sample of 200,000 or so clones. What was sequenced was PBMCs. These receptors were collected from a boy aged 10-17 years in good health and CMV-seronegative. CDR3s include the opening cysteine and the closing phenylalanine or tryptophan. D genes are given only for firm matches.

TRBJ1-3,15,TRBV11-2,NA,TGTGCCAGCAGCTTATTTCCACAGGCCGGAAACACCATATATTTT,CASSLFPQAGNTIYF
TRBJ2-3,17,TRBV30,TRBD2,TGTGCCTGGAGTGTAGCCCGGACTAGCGGCATCACAGATACGCAGTATTTT,CAWSVARTSGITDTQYF
TRBJ1-3,14,TRBV5-3,TRBD1,TGTGCCAGAAGCTCGACAGGGCCGGGAAACACCATATATTTT,CARSSTGPGNTIYF
TRBJ1-2,15,TRBV19,NA,TGTGCCAGTAGCCACGAGAGATCGATGGGCGCGGGCTACACCTTC,CASSHERSMGAGYTF
TRBJ2-7,13,TRBV28,TRBD2,TGTGCCAGCAGTTTTCGGGGGGGGAACGAGCAGTACTTC,CASSFRGGNEQYF
TRBJ2-2,17,TRBV2,TRBD1,TGTGCCAGCAGTGAAGCAAGGGACAGACCTAACACCGGGGAGCTGTTTTTT,CASSEARDRPNTGELFF
TRBJ1-5,12,TRBV5-6,NA,TGTGCCAGCAGCTTGCGGGATCAGCCCCAGCATTTT,CASSLRDQPQHF
TRBJ2-1,16,TRBV28,TRBD2,TGTGCCAGCATCTCGTACCGGCTAGCGGGGACCAATGAGCAGTTCTTC,CASISYRLAGTNEQFF
TRBJ2-5,18,TRBV4-1,TRBD2,TGCGCCAGCAGCCAAGGGGCGAGCGCGGGGGGATCACAAGAGACCCAGTACTTC,CASSQGASAGGSQETQYF
TRBJ2-7,14,TRBV16,NA,TGTGCCAGCAGCCACGACGGGACACTCTACGAGCAGTACTTC,CASSHDGTLYEQYF
TRBJ1-5,15,TRBV7-2,TRBD1,TGTGCCAGCAGCTTGAGGGGGCATAGCAATCAGCCCCAGCATTTT,CASSLRGHSNQPQHF
TRBJ2-1,13,TRBV28,TRBD1,TGTGCCAGCAGTCGACAGGGGTCTGATGAGCAGTTCTTC,CASSRQGSDEQFF
TRBJ1-4,14,TRBV9,TRBD1,TGTGCCAGCAGCGTAGGACAGGGGGTAGAAAAACTGTTTTTT,CASSVGQGVEKLFF
TRBJ2-7,15,TRBV4-1,NA,TGCGCCAGCAGCCAAGATTTGGACAGAACATACGAGCAGTACTTC,CASSQDLDRTYEQYF
TRBJ1-2,11,TRBV6-5,NA,TGTGCCAGCAGCTCGAACTATGGCTACACCTTC,CASSSNYGYTF
TRBJ1-2,16,TRBV9,NA,TGTGCCAGCAGCCCCAAAGGCAGGCCGGTAAACTATGGCTACACCTTC,CASSPKGRPVNYGYTF
TRBJ1-5,16,TRBV4-2,TRBD1,TGTGCCAGCAGCCAAAAGGACAGGGGTGGTTATCAGCCCCAGCATTTT,CASSQKDRGGYQPQHF